The source of this T cell receptor (beta chain) is a study of blood T cell repertoires in COVID-19. Study information: Spain, Italy and the United States supplied samples that represented acute and convalescent COVID-19.

Unmatched junction bases numbered 3, after V lost 4 bases and J lost 7 bases. Germline V gene data show CDR1 as MNHEY and CDR2 as SMNVEV (reference sequence). This CDR3 has 15 amino acids. The cohort comprised adults aged about 18 to 100 years residing in 20 to 25 US areas. Each exposed participant met a COVID-19 case in the 2 weeks preceding study entry. The assay was immunoSEQ multiplex PCR, and TCRdb's table has in-frame clones only and misses some. In the table there are approximately 300,000 clones, roughly 90% of which are singletons. The chain employs TRBV27 and TRBJ2-3; 15 bases agree with TRBD2. Sequences were obtained from PBMCs or T cells enriched from blood (not recorded which). The TCR originated in a woman aged 30 to 39 who had been exposed to COVID-19. The CDR3 nucleotides read TGTGCCAGCAGTTCAGGGACTAGCGGGAGGAATACGCAGTATTTT. As protein: CASSSGTSGRNTQYF.